This T cell receptor (beta chain) was obtained from a study of cytomegalovirus exposure and HLA in healthy donors. Study-wide results and caveats: Per a later analysis, 15,000 to 20,000 TCR beta sequences showed association with HLA alleles at 0.05 false discovery rate. Common viral pathogens were later found to be apparently linked to several of the most significant clusters.

The PCR made use of 60 Vbeta and 13 Jbeta primers. Using immunoSEQ multiplex PCR, the repertoire was profiled, and TCRdb retains in-frame clones only, with some absent. This sample's table reports about 130,000 clones. Worth noting for this clone: The antigen remains unidentified.

Trimming left V 4 bases short and J 4 bases short, with 10 bases between. The CDR3 sequence is 13 residues long. Germline CDR1 MNHEY, CDR2 SMNVEV (reference sequence). This chain uses TRBV27 with TRBJ1-1, with a tentative D call TRBD1 (5 bases). Sample: PBMCs. This TCR derives from a woman aged 40-49 years in good health and CMV-seronegative. In DNA, the CDR3 is TGTGCCAGCAGTTGGAAGGGGCCCACTGAAGCTTTCTTT. Encoded protein: CASSWKGPTEAFF.